What follows describes a single T cell receptor beta chain. The V end lost 5 bases, the J end lost 0 bases, and 9 bases lay between the germline ends. CDR3 size: 13 residues. Germline V gives CDR1 GTSNPN, CDR2 SVGIG (reference sequence). Treatment specified: oral pan-JAK inhibitor, 5-10 mg twice daily. This sample is part of a study of CD8+ T cells in alopecia areata. Study-wide background: It was 6 to 18 months of tofacitinib, and then there were 6 months off drug.

Extracted RNA was reverse transcribed into cDNA, the sequencing template. Repertoires were generated with immunoSEQ multiplex PCR, while TCRdb's copy carries only in-frame clones and drops some. Of more than 95,000 clones listed, approximately 52% are singletons. Sequences were derived from CD8+ T cells sorted from blood, sampled at week 4, from a patient treated with tofacitinib. This TCR was sampled from a human donor with alopecia areata. The chain employs TRBV30 and TRBJ2-3; D could derive from TRBD1 or TRBD2 (5 bases each). This chain's CDR3 is CAWQGASTDTQYF. The CDR3 region has the DNA TGTGCCTGGCAGGGAGCTAGCACAGATACGCAGTATTTT.